A selection of T cell receptor beta chains follows, all from one sample in a study of blood T cell repertoires in COVID-19. Sequenced by immunoSEQ multiplex PCR; TCRdb stores in-frame clones only, minus some. The sample carries more than 140,000 clones, around 83% recorded once. Sequencing input: peripheral blood. Receptor source: a woman in her sixties with acute or convalescent COVID-19. Each CDR3 is given with its conserved first and last residue. The order of the fields is V gene, clone size, J gene, D gene, CDR3 DNA, CDR3 protein. A D gene is named only where the DNA matches it firmly. Not all rows give a size; the values are once, few, many and, for expanded clones, a class.

>TRBV11-3|.|TRBJ2-3|TRBD1
TGTGCCAGCAGCTTTACCGGGACAGGGAAAGATACGCAGTATTTT
CASSFTGTGKDTQYF
>TRBV5-1|.|TRBJ2-7|TRBD2
TGCGCCAGCAGCTTCCTGACTAGCGGGGGGGCCCCTAGCGCCTACGAGCAGTACTTC
CASSFLTSGGAPSAYEQYF
>TRBV12-3/TRBV12-4|.|TRBJ1-6|.
TGTGCCAGCAGTTTGGGGGGGCCCTCACCCCTCCACTTT
CASSLGGPSPLHF
>TRBV18|.|TRBJ2-7|TRBD2
TGTGCCAGCTCACCAAAGGCAGGACTAGCGCTTAATTCCTACGAGCAGTACTTC
CASSPKAGLALNSYEQYF
>TRBV4-2|.|TRBJ2-1|TRBD2
TGTGCCAGCACCACGATCGGGGGGGCCGATGAGCAGTTCTTC
CASTTIGGADEQFF
>TRBV5-6|.|TRBJ2-7|TRBD1
TGTGCCAGCAGCGTCCGAGGGACAGGGGGTGGATACGAGCAGTACTTC
CASSVRGTGGGYEQYF
>TRBV10-3|.|TRBJ1-4|.
TGTGCCATCAGTGAGTCGTTAGGTCGGGGAAATGAAAAACTGTTTTTT
CAISESLGRGNEKLFF
>TRBV7-9|.|TRBJ2-2|TRBD1
TGTGCCAGCAGCCGTGGGACAGTCCTGTTGAACACCGGGGAGCTGTTTTTT
CASSRGTVLLNTGELFF
>TRBV6-5|once|TRBJ1-2|TRBD1
TGTGCCAGCAGTTACCTCACAGGGGCGCTGGGCCATGGCTACACCTTC
CASSYLTGALGHGYTF
>TRBV25-1|.|TRBJ1-2|TRBD1
TGTGCCAGCAGTGGGGGGACAGGTCTTTGGGGCTACACCTTC
CASSGGTGLWGYTF
>TRBV11-2|once|TRBJ2-1|TRBD2
TGTGCCAGCAGCTTAGCTCGACAGCTCGGGACTAGCGGTATTGAGCAGTTCTTC
CASSLARQLGTSGIEQFF
>TRBV4-3|.|TRBJ2-7|.
TGCGCCAGCAGCCCCGGACACACCACCTACGAGCAGTACTTC
CASSPGHTTYEQYF
>TRBV9|.|TRBJ1-4|.
TGTGCCAGCAGCGTAGGACAGTGGGGAGAAAAACTGTTTTTT
CASSVGQWGEKLFF
>TRBV5-1|.|TRBJ1-1|.
TGCGCCAGCAGCTTGGGTGGGGCGAACACTGAAGCTTTCTTT
CASSLGGANTEAFF
>TRBV10-3|.|TRBJ2-4|.
TGTGCCATCAGTGAAACTGTAAACATTCAGTACTTC
CAISETVNIQYF
>TRBV5-1|.|TRBJ1-4|.
TGCGCCAGCAGCTTGGTCGGGATAGTGAGTGAAAAACTGTTTTTT
CASSLVGIVSEKLFF
>TRBV2|.|TRBJ1-2|TRBD1
TGTGCCAGCAGTGCCAGGGGGAAGCTCTATGGCTACACCTTC
CASSARGKLYGYTF
>TRBV11-3|.|TRBJ2-1|TRBD2
TGTGCCAGCAGCTTAGTTCTAGCGGGGGGGATATACAATGAGCAGTTCTTC
CASSLVLAGGIYNEQFF
>TRBV5-4|.|TRBJ1-2|.
TGTGCCAGCAGCTTTCGGGACGGTGGGAGGACTGGCTACACCTTC
CASSFRDGGRTGYTF
>TRBV28|.|TRBJ2-2|.
TGTGCCAGCAGTTCCCCCCCCAGGGAGCTGTTTTTT
CASSSPPRELFF
>TRBV15|.|TRBJ1-5|.
TGTGCCACCGGGCGGGGCTTCAGCAATCAGCCCCAGCATTTT
CATGRGFSNQPQHF
>TRBV12-5|.|TRBJ1-1|.
TGTGCTAGTGGTTTGGGCGGGACCTACACTGAAGCTTTCTTT
CASGLGGTYTEAFF
>TRBV21-1|.|TRBJ2-7|.
TGTGCCAGCAGCAAAGAGGGGCACCTTGGGTTC
CASSKEGHLGF
>TRBV27|.|TRBJ2-1|.
TGTGCCAGCAGTCCGACGGCGGGCTGGGAAGATGAGCAGTTCTTC
CASSPTAGWEDEQFF
>TRBV15|.|TRBJ2-3|TRBD2
TGTGCCACCAGCAGAGCGGGACTAGCCACGCAGTATTTT
CATSRAGLATQYF
>TRBV4-2|.|TRBJ2-3|TRBD2
TGTGCCAGCAGCCAAGAACTAGCGGGGGCCTCAGATACGCCGTATTTT
CASSQELAGASDTPYF
>TRBV27|.|TRBJ1-3|.
TGTGCCAGCAGTCCCGCCGGACAGTCCTCTGGAAACACCATATATTTT
CASSPAGQSSGNTIYF
>TRBV7-9|.|TRBJ2-2|TRBD1
TGTGCCAGCACACCCCAGACAGGGGAAGGTAACACCGGGGAGCTGTTTTTT
CASTPQTGEGNTGELFF
>TRBV7-2|.|TRBJ1-3|.
TGTGCCAGCAGCGGGGCTTACTCTGGAAACACCATATATTTT
CASSGAYSGNTIYF
>TRBV19|.|TRBJ1-2|.
TGTGCCAGTATCCCCGACAGCCGAACCTATGGCTACACCTTC
CASIPDSRTYGYTF
>TRBV24-1|.|TRBJ2-2|TRBD2
TGTGCCACCGGCGGGGGATCCGGGGAGCTGTTTTTT
CATGGGSGELFF
>TRBV28|.|TRBJ2-4|TRBD1
TGTGCCAGCAGTACTCGGACAGGTACAAACATTCAGTACTTC
CASSTRTGTNIQYF
>TRBV3-1/TRBV3-2|once|TRBJ2-4|TRBD1
TGTGCCAGCAGCCAAGTAGTAGGGACAGGGCTGGCCAAAAACATTCAGTACTTC
CASSQVVGTGLAKNIQYF
>TRBV29-1|.|TRBJ2-1|TRBD2
TGCAGCGTTGGAGGACTAGCGGAAAGCTCCTACAATGAGCAGTTCTTC
CSVGGLAESSYNEQFF
>TRBV7-3|.|TRBJ1-1|TRBD1
TGTGCCAGCAGCTTGACAGGGGGTGTGACTGAAGCTTTCTTT
CASSLTGGVTEAFF
>TRBV27|.|TRBJ2-3|.
TGTGCCAGCAGTTTACCTACCGGGACGGGAGGCACAGATACGCAGTATTTT
CASSLPTGTGGTDTQYF
>TRBV6-1|.|TRBJ2-7|TRBD1
TGTGCCAGCAGTGAAGTGGGACAGGGGGTTAGCCCCTACGAGCAGTACTTC
CASSEVGQGVSPYEQYF
>TRBV7-2|.|TRBJ2-6|TRBD1
TGTGCCAGCAGCCACGGACAGGCCCTTTCTGGGGCCAACGTCCTGACTTTC
CASSHGQALSGANVLTF
>TRBV4-1|many|TRBJ1-1|.
TGCGCCAGCAGCCAGCCTAGGACACCCGTGAACACTGAAGCTTTCTTT
CASSQPRTPVNTEAFF
>TRBV3-1/TRBV3-2|.|TRBJ1-1|.
TGTGCCAGCAGCCAAACGGGGGGCGGTGGCACTGAAGCTTTCTTT
CASSQTGGGGTEAFF
>TRBV7-3|.|TRBJ2-7|.
TGTGCCAGCAGCCCCCTCCCTTCGACAGTCGGCGAGCAGTACTTC
CASSPLPSTVGEQYF
>TRBV3-1/TRBV3-2|.|TRBJ1-2|TRBD1
TGTGCCAGCGCCATGGGGACAGACTATGGCTACACCTTC
CASAMGTDYGYTF
>TRBV6-5|.|TRBJ1-6|TRBD1
TGTGCCAGCAGTTACGGGCCAGGGGGCGGTTATTCACCCCTCCACTTT
CASSYGPGGGYSPLHF